The rows below give T cell receptor beta chains drawn from one sample of a study of regulatory T cells in long-lasting Graves disease. TCRdb fed the multiplex PCR reads into MiXCR, producing one record per CDR3 protein. The table lists approximately 400,000 distinct CDR3 sequences, just under 15% of them singletons, with over 15% in the top ten. The sample was also reused in another study, on T cells in Graves' hyperthyroidism and ophthalmopathy.

Source: peripheral blood mononuclear cells (PBMCs), taken at new diagnosis, from a patient treated with antithyroid drugs. The source is a woman in her twenties or thirties with Graves disease. Each CDR3 is given with its conserved first and last residue. The order of the fields is D gene, J gene, V gene, clone size, CDR3 protein, CDR3 DNA. A D gene is named only where the DNA matches it firmly. The size field is filled for only some rows; it gives once, few, many or a size class.

D gene: -; J gene: TRBJ2-1; V gene: TRBV28; clone size: many; CDR3 protein: CASSSLRDQQFF; CDR3 DNA: TGTGCCAGCAGTTCCCTCCGGGACCAACAGTTCTTC
D gene: TRBD1; J gene: TRBJ1-4; V gene: TRBV6-9; clone size: -; CDR3 protein: CASSYGTEVNEKLFF; CDR3 DNA: TGTGCCAGCAGTTACGGGACAGAAGTTAATGAAAAACTGTTTTTT
D gene: -; J gene: TRBJ1-6; V gene: TRBV11-3; clone size: many; CDR3 protein: CASSVPGNLSPLHF; CDR3 DNA: TGTGCCAGCAGCGTACCAGGGAACCTTTCACCCCTCCACTTT
D gene: -; J gene: TRBJ1-2; V gene: TRBV7-3; clone size: many; CDR3 protein: CASSLTGQKDNGYTF; CDR3 DNA: TGTGCCAGCAGCTTAACGGGTCAGAAGGACAATGGCTACACCTTC
D gene: -; J gene: TRBJ2-7; V gene: TRBV20-1; clone size: -; CDR3 protein: CSASAPKDEQYF; CDR3 DNA: TGCAGTGCCTCGGCCCCTAAGGACGAGCAGTACTTC
D gene: -; J gene: TRBJ1-1; V gene: TRBV20-1; clone size: many; CDR3 protein: CSAGKGDMNTEAFF; CDR3 DNA: TGCAGTGCGGGCAAAGGTGACATGAACACTGAAGCTTTCTTT
D gene: -; J gene: TRBJ2-6; V gene: TRBV6-6; clone size: few; CDR3 protein: CASSYLVGGANVLTF; CDR3 DNA: TGTGCCAGCAGTTACTTAGTGGGTGGGGCCAACGTCCTGACTTTC
D gene: -; J gene: TRBJ2-1; V gene: TRBV6-4; clone size: -; CDR3 protein: CASSAGRQNEQFF; CDR3 DNA: TGTGCCAGCAGTGCCGGGCGGCAGAATGAGCAGTTCTTC
D gene: -; J gene: TRBJ2-5; V gene: TRBV5-6; clone size: few; CDR3 protein: CASSSAGGAYQETQYF; CDR3 DNA: TGTGCCAGCAGCTCGGCAGGGGGGGCCTACCAAGAGACCCAGTACTTC
D gene: -; J gene: TRBJ1-3; V gene: TRBV6-1; clone size: few; CDR3 protein: CASNFDKAGNTIYF; CDR3 DNA: TGTGCCAGCAACTTTGACAAGGCTGGAAACACCATATATTTT
D gene: -; J gene: TRBJ1-5; V gene: TRBV7-9; clone size: -; CDR3 protein: CASSLESPQPQHF; CDR3 DNA: TGTGCCAGCAGCTTAGAATCCCCTCAGCCCCAGCATTTT
D gene: -; J gene: TRBJ1-6; V gene: TRBV13; clone size: many; CDR3 protein: CASSGGGVNDSPLHF; CDR3 DNA: TGTGCCAGCAGCGGGGGCGGGGTTAATGATTCACCCCTCCACTTT
D gene: TRBD2; J gene: TRBJ2-3; V gene: TRBV27; clone size: many; CDR3 protein: CASSLRTSGTSTDTQYF; CDR3 DNA: TGTGCCAGCAGTTTACGGACTAGCGGAACCAGCACAGATACGCAGTATTTT
D gene: TRBD2; J gene: TRBJ2-1; V gene: TRBV15; clone size: many; CDR3 protein: CATSRALAGGLVEQFF; CDR3 DNA: TGTGCCACCAGCAGAGCGCTAGCGGGAGGCTTGGTTGAGCAGTTCTTC
D gene: TRBD1; J gene: TRBJ2-1; V gene: TRBV5-1; clone size: many; CDR3 protein: CASSPMRQGYNEQFF; CDR3 DNA: TGCGCCAGCAGCCCAATGAGACAGGGCTACAATGAGCAGTTCTTC
D gene: TRBD2; J gene: TRBJ2-1; V gene: TRBV27; clone size: many; CDR3 protein: CASRPSGSIGNEQFF; CDR3 DNA: TGTGCCAGCAGGCCTAGCGGGAGTATCGGGAATGAGCAGTTCTTC
D gene: TRBD2; J gene: TRBJ2-3; V gene: TRBV19; clone size: many; CDR3 protein: CASSTGTSLSSGTDTQYF; CDR3 DNA: TGTGCCAGTTCTACCGGGACTAGCCTATCTTCTGGCACAGATACGCAGTATTTT
D gene: -; J gene: TRBJ1-3; V gene: TRBV20-1; clone size: many; CDR3 protein: CSAQGHAGNTIYF; CDR3 DNA: TGCAGTGCTCAAGGACATGCTGGAAACACCATATATTTT
D gene: -; J gene: TRBJ2-2; V gene: TRBV10-2; clone size: -; CDR3 protein: CASSDTGRAGELFF; CDR3 DNA: TGCGCCAGCAGTGATACGGGAAGGGCCGGGGAGCTGTTTTTT
D gene: TRBD1; J gene: TRBJ2-1; V gene: TRBV7-9; clone size: once; CDR3 protein: CASSATGTAEEHNEQFF; CDR3 DNA: TGTGCCAGCAGCGCCACCGGGACAGCGGAGGAACACAATGAGCAGTTCTTC
D gene: TRBD1; J gene: TRBJ2-7; V gene: TRBV27; clone size: many; CDR3 protein: CASSLSETGAYEQYF; CDR3 DNA: TGTGCCAGCAGTTTATCGGAAACAGGGGCCTACGAGCAGTACTTC
D gene: -; J gene: TRBJ2-1; V gene: TRBV10-2; clone size: few; CDR3 protein: CASFGGNEQFF; CDR3 DNA: TGCGCCAGCTTTGGGGGCAATGAGCAGTTCTTC
D gene: -; J gene: TRBJ2-2; V gene: TRBV12-3/TRBV12-4; clone size: few; CDR3 protein: CASSPSSRWTGELFF; CDR3 DNA: TGTGCCAGCAGTCCCAGCAGCCGATGGACCGGGGAGCTGTTTTTT
D gene: -; J gene: TRBJ2-7; V gene: TRBV18; clone size: many; CDR3 protein: CASSSGTGALEQYF; CDR3 DNA: TGTGCCAGCTCATCCGGGACGGGTGCCCTTGAGCAGTACTTC